The 5 T cell receptor beta chains reported below all come from one sample, sequenced in a study of T cells after posttransplantation cyclophosphamide. Sequencing used immunoSEQ multiplex PCR; TCRdb keeps in-frame clones, though not all of them. The profile covers under 20,000 clones, with roughly 80% appearing a single time and roughly 9% taken by the ten largest. The sequencing sample was made of memory CD4+ T cells sorted from blood. Every receptor here comes from a man aged 25 to 40 in good health and a related stem cell transplant donor.

The CDR3 DNA reads TGTGCCAGCAATGACAGGAGGAACACCGGGGAGCTGTTTTTT. As protein: CASNDRRNTGELFF. The chain combines TRBV6-6 with TRBJ2-2, with D maybe TRBD1 (6 bases). CDR3 length: 14 amino acids. V was clipped by 7 bases and J by 1 base, with 10 bases between them. Germline V gene sequence: CDR1 MNHNY, CDR2 SVGAGI (reference sequence).

The chain links TRBV28 to TRBJ2-1; no firm D call. Trimming shortened V by 3 bases and J by 1 base, and 7 bases separated the two germline ends. The CDR3 totals 14 residues. CDR1 and CDR2 from the germline V gene are MDHEN and SYDVKM. CDR3 sequence: CASSLEQSYNEQFF. The CDR3 region has the DNA TGTGCCAGCAGTTTGGAACAGTCCTACAATGAGCAGTTCTTC.

The genes are TRBV4-1 and TRBJ1-3, with TRBD1 matching 8 bases. The V and J ends lost 4 bases and 2 bases, in that order; junction bases with no gene match: 7. This CDR3 comprises 16 residues. Germline V lookup: CDR1 MGHRA, CDR2 YSYEKL. The CDR3 region has the DNA TGCGCCAGCAGCCTTTGGACAGGGAGAGCTGGAAACACCATATATTTT. Encoded protein: CASSLWTGRAGNTIYF.

This chain uses TRBV12-5 with TRBJ1-1; D is possibly TRBD1 (6 bases). The CDR3 spans 14 residues. Germline V CDR1 and CDR2: LGHNT, FRNRAP. Trimming removed 5 bases from V and 1 base from J, with 11 bases in between. The CDR3 loop is CASGRGAENTEAFF. CDR3 DNA: TGTGCTAGTGGTCGGGGGGCAGAGAACACTGAAGCTTTCTTT.

This clone was counted only a few times. This sequence joins TRBV18 and TRBJ2-1, with a possible D match to TRBD2 (6 bases). CDR3 size: 13 residues. Per the germline V gene, CDR1 is KGHSH and CDR2 is LQKENI. V was trimmed by 6 bases and J by 5 bases, leaving 11 bases between them. The chain's CDR3 is CASSSGEHNEQFF. The DNA of the CDR3 is TGTGCCAGCTCTTCGGGGGAACACAATGAGCAGTTCTTC.